This TCR beta chain was captured in a study of Ad26.COV2.S vaccination and SARS-CoV-2 variants (dated by TCRdb to 2020 to 2023). In terms of the full investigation: Vaccine-arm donors were drawn from COV1001, a multicentre, randomized, double-blind, placebo-controlled phase I-IIa trial of Ad26.COV2.S in healthy adults. The specificity and breadth of SARS-CoV-2-reactive T cell receptors after Ad26.COV2.S vaccination were assessed by TCRbeta repertoire sequencing. The TCR-sequenced set comprised around 30 samples: around 20 Ad26.COV2.S vaccine recipients, 5 placebo recipients and 8 SARS-CoV-2 convalescent individuals. Trial participants were randomized into five groups of five: low-dose or high-dose Ad26.COV2.S given once or twice, or placebo on both occasions. Throughout the experiments and outcome assessment, investigators stayed blinded to trial group allocation. Ad26.COV2.S was administered intramuscularly at 5 x 10^10 or 1 x 10^11 viral particles, either as a single shot or as two shots given 56 days apart. Study-level results and caveats: After vaccination, spike-specific CD8+ and CD4+ T cell responses were reported to show substantial breadth. Higher spike-specific TCR breadth was observed in Ad26.COV2.S recipients than in placebo recipients (P = 0.0014). The study lacked the statistical power to compare responses across vaccine doses or regimens. The authors noted that total T cell responses may have been underestimated by the TCR breadth and depth analyses. Non-spike TCR breadth was comparable between vaccine and placebo recipients, consistent with the vaccine containing only spike.

V ends up 1 base short and J 1 base short, with an unmatched junction base count of 8. CDR1 and CDR2, per the germline V gene, are SGHRS and YFSETQ. The CDR3 goes from the cysteine to the phenylalanine over 17 residues. The CDR3 DNA has 51 bases and is translated from base 1. The treatment or condition label here, explained by the study, means: about 20 received Ad26.COV2.S at low or high dose, single or two shots; 5 received placebo; per-sample allocation not given. Repertoires of vaccine and placebo recipients were sequenced from samples collected on day 63 after the first injection. Between 29 July and 7 August 2020, Cohort 1b enrolled 25 adults aged 18-55 years at one site in Boston, USA. As a vaccine, Ad26.COV2.S was a replication-incompetent adenovirus type 26 vector that expressed a prefusion-stabilized SARS-CoV-2 spike protein derived from the original Wuhan strain. The immunoSEQ Assay was used to sequence TCRbeta CDR3 regions. After extraction, genomic DNA underwent amplification by bias-controlled multiplex PCR, followed by high-throughput sequencing. Under the source paper's analysis protocol: To quantify the absolute abundance of each unique TCRbeta CDR3 region, sequences were collapsed and filtered. T cell fraction was estimated by normalization of TCRbeta template counts to usable DNA, with usable DNA being measured through amplification of reference genes present in all nucleated cells. Repertoire TCRs were annotated as SARS-CoV-2-specific when V gene, CDR3 amino acid sequence and J gene were exactly matched to a known reactive TCR set. MIRA supplied the reference SARS-CoV-2 TCR set, which was filtered for enrichment in COVID-19-positive ImmuneCODE repertoires so that public or cross-reactive TCRs were removed. Drawing on the MIRA antigens, annotated TCRs were analysed further at the level of specific ORF or position within ORF. Depth was the summed frequency of annotated unique rearrangements, while breadth was defined as annotated unique rearrangements over total unique productive rearrangements. TCR breadth was compared between groups using two-sided Wilcoxon rank-sum tests. TCRdb stores this immuneACCESS table with in-frame sequences only. Part of the clones is absent; in the studies checked, under half of the shortfall reflects unresolved V genes, and no reason is known for the rest. The D gene and trimming were derived from the DNA, and the V and J assignments and clone size from that table. A total of about 450,000 clones appear in this sample, roughly nine tenths of them only once. The top ten hold about 2.5% of the sample.

To note about this clone: Its cognate antigen has yet to be identified. No much larger clone is present one base from it, and per-base qualities are unavailable.

Sequencing was performed on peripheral blood, taken in a trial of Ad26.COV2.S vaccine versus placebo. The sequence derives from a person aged 18-60 years who received the Ad26.COV2.S COVID-19 vaccine or a placebo. The chain couples TRBV5-1 to TRBJ2-1; TRBD2 matches 7 bases in the middle. The nucleotide sequence reads as follows: TGCGCCAGCAGCTTGCGAGGCGGGAGTCTTTCCTACAATGAGCAGTTCTTC. It specifies CASSLRGGSLSYNEQFF.